These 7 T cell receptor beta chains were all obtained from the same sample, sequenced in a study of response to subunit inactivated influenza vaccine. TCRdb re-derived calls from the RT-PCR reads in MiXCR, one entry per CDR3 protein. The data hold hundreds of thousands of distinct CDR3 sequences, with 12% to 15% observed a single time. This specimen was PBMCs from blood, taken around 14 days before vaccination. The receptors shown here come from a man aged 50 to 60 who received an inactivated influenza vaccine.

On this clonotype: The junction shows a germline mismatch at one end, possibly a read error. The chain couples TRBV7-6 to TRBJ2-1, with D perhaps TRBD2 (5 bases). CDR3 length: 17 amino acids. Germline CDR1 and CDR2: SGHVS and FNYEAQ. The CDR3 sequence: CVSSLIGGAVSYNEQFF. CDR3 DNA: TGTGTCAGCAGCTTAATAGGAGGAGCGGTCTCCTACAATGAGCAGTTCTTC.

This chain joins TRBV20-1 and TRBJ1-1; a weak D match, TRBD1 (6 bases). Per the germline V gene, CDR1 is DFQATT and CDR2 is SNEGSKA (reference sequence). The CDR3 runs 15 residues. Trimming took 1 base from V and 10 from J, leaving 22 bases between them. The CDR3 reads CSARGLGGARSTAFF. CDR3 nucleotide sequence: TGCAGTGCTAGAGGGTTGGGGGGCGCACGGTCGACAGCTTTCTTT.

This clonotype was recorded a few times. V gene TRBV2 combines with J gene TRBJ2-5, with D perhaps assigned TRBD1 or TRBD2 (6 bases each). Trimming left V 2 bases short and J 5 bases short, with 15 bases between. This CDR3 comprises 15 residues. The germline V gene encodes CDR1 SNHLY and CDR2 FYNNEI. CDR3 DNA: TGTGCCAGCAGTGAACGGACGGGGGCGGGGGAGACCCAGTACTTC. It is translated as CASSERTGAGETQYF.

In this sample, this clonotype turned up a few times. CDR3 DNA: TGTGCCAGCAGCTTAGGGGGACAGGGGGTGGGGGATACGCAGTATTTT. The encoded protein is CASSLGGQGVGDTQYF. The rearrangement uses TRBV7-2 and TRBJ2-3; 11 nucleotides match TRBD1. The CDR3 has 16 amino acids. Germline values: CDR1 SGHTA, CDR2 FQGNSA. With V trimmed by 1 base and J by 6 bases, 6 bases remained unmatched.

The sample holds a few counts of this clonotype. V and J are TRBV4-3 and TRBJ2-5; the D gene is possibly TRBD1 (5 bases). The CDR3 runs to 16 residues. CDR1 is LGHNA, CDR2 YSLEER, per germline. Trimming left V 0 bases short and J 2 bases short, with 13 bases between. DNA for the CDR3: TGCGCCAGCAGCCAAGATATCGCAGGGTTACAAGAGACCCAGTACTTC. It codes for CASSQDIAGLQETQYF.

This clonotype was detected a few times. The chain carries TRBV20-1 and TRBJ2-5; 14 bases map to TRBD2. J gave up 3 bases and V 6 bases, and 9 bases lay outside the gene matches. The CDR3 covers 16 residues. Germline values: CDR1 DFQATT, CDR2 SNEGSKA (reference sequence). CDR3 DNA sequence: TGCAGTGCGGAGACTAGCGGGGGGGCGTTAGAAGAGACCCAGTACTTC. It encodes CSAETSGGALEETQYF.

This clonotype has just a few counts. The chain carries TRBV3-1 and TRBJ1-3; 7 bases map to TRBD1. The CDR3 covers 14 residues. Germline V gives CDR1 LGHDT, CDR2 YNNKEL (reference sequence). With 4 bases clipped from V and 9 bases from J, the junction kept 9 bases outside the gene matches. The CDR3 here is CASSRGQVPGTIYF. The CDR3 coding sequence is TGTGCCAGCAGCCGAGGACAGGTACCCGGCACCATATATTTT.